A selection of T cell receptor beta chains follows, all from one sample in a study of somatic mutations in cytotoxic T cells in rheumatoid arthritis. Assay used: immunoSEQ multiplex PCR; TCRdb lists only in-frame clones, some missing. This table holds roughly 650 clones, around four fifths found once. Sequencing input: synovial fluid. Receptors originate from a man between 65 and 79 years old with rheumatoid arthritis. Each CDR3 is given with its conserved first and last residue. D genes are given only for firm matches. Some rows mark clone size as missing; the rest say once, few, many or name a class of expanded clone.

j_gene: TRBJ2-1
v_gene: TRBV19
abundance: -
d_gene: TRBD2
CDR3aa: CASSSTSGAYSEQFF
CDR3nt: TGTGCCAGTAGTTCGACTAGCGGAGCCTACAGTGAGCAGTTCTTC

j_gene: TRBJ1-3
v_gene: TRBV7-2
abundance: -
d_gene: TRBD1
CDR3aa: CASSRTDRDRNTIYF
CDR3nt: TGTGCCAGCAGCCGAACCGACAGGGACAGAAACACCATATATTTT

j_gene: TRBJ2-2
v_gene: TRBV14
abundance: once
d_gene: -
CDR3aa: CASSQVSGSTGELFF
CDR3nt: TGTGCCAGCAGCCAAGTCTCGGGGTCCACCGGGGAGCTGTTTTTT

j_gene: TRBJ2-5
v_gene: TRBV4-2
abundance: -
d_gene: TRBD2
CDR3aa: CASSQYLAGGQYQETQYF
CDR3nt: TGTGCCAGCAGCCAATATTTAGCGGGGGGTCAGTACCAAGAGACCCAGTACTTC

j_gene: TRBJ2-7
v_gene: TRBV11-2
abundance: -
d_gene: -
CDR3aa: CASSLRTYEQYF
CDR3nt: TGTGCCAGCAGCCTACGTACCTACGAGCAGTACTTC

j_gene: TRBJ1-2
v_gene: TRBV5-6
abundance: -
d_gene: -
CDR3aa: CASSLGAYGYTF
CDR3nt: TGTGCCAGCAGCTTGGGGGCTTATGGCTACACCTTC

j_gene: TRBJ2-3
v_gene: TRBV4-1
abundance: -
d_gene: TRBD1
CDR3aa: CASSQSYRGPSTDTQYF
CDR3nt: TGCGCCAGCAGCCAATCCTACAGGGGCCCTAGCACAGATACGCAGTATTTT

j_gene: TRBJ2-7
v_gene: TRBV29-1
abundance: few
d_gene: -
CDR3aa: CSVEEQEPYEQYF
CDR3nt: TGCAGCGTTGAGGAACAGGAACCCTACGAGCAGTACTTC

j_gene: TRBJ1-2
v_gene: TRBV21-1
abundance: -
d_gene: -
CDR3aa: CARDSNGYTF
CDR3nt: TGTGCCAGGGACAGTAACGGCTACACCTTC

j_gene: TRBJ2-4
v_gene: TRBV7-6
abundance: -
d_gene: -
CDR3aa: CASREGTNLAKNIQYF
CDR3nt: TGTGCCAGCAGAGAAGGGACAAACCTAGCCAAAAACATTCAGTACTTC

j_gene: TRBJ2-5
v_gene: TRBV5-1
abundance: -
d_gene: -
CDR3aa: CASSLDPPGTQETQYF
CDR3nt: TGCGCCAGCAGCTTGGACCCGCCAGGGACTCAAGAGACCCAGTACTTC

j_gene: TRBJ1-3
v_gene: TRBV5-6
abundance: -
d_gene: -
CDR3aa: CASSPPNGNTIYF
CDR3nt: TGTGCCAGCAGCCCCCCAAATGGAAACACCATATATTTT

j_gene: TRBJ1-4
v_gene: TRBV19
abundance: -
d_gene: -
CDR3aa: CASSIVQTNEKLFF
CDR3nt: TGTGCCAGTAGTATAGTCCAAACTAATGAAAAACTGTTTTTT

j_gene: TRBJ1-5
v_gene: TRBV28
abundance: -
d_gene: TRBD1
CDR3aa: CASSSVTGGWGPQHF
CDR3nt: TGTGCCAGCAGTTCTGTAACAGGGGGCTGGGGGCCCCAGCATTTT

j_gene: TRBJ1-2
v_gene: TRBV5-1
abundance: -
d_gene: TRBD1
CDR3aa: CASRTGSGEGYTF
CDR3nt: TGCGCCAGCAGGACAGGGTCAGGGGAAGGCTACACCTTC

j_gene: TRBJ2-7
v_gene: TRBV14
abundance: -
d_gene: TRBD1
CDR3aa: CASSQDLGGAQYF
CDR3nt: TGTGCCAGCAGCCAAGATCTAGGGGGCGCGCAGTACTTC

j_gene: TRBJ2-5
v_gene: TRBV18
abundance: -
d_gene: -
CDR3aa: CASSPNGGGEETQYF
CDR3nt: TGTGCCAGCTCACCTAATGGAGGGGGCGAAGAGACCCAGTACTTC

j_gene: TRBJ2-6
v_gene: TRBV5-1
abundance: few
d_gene: -
CDR3aa: CASSPARVSHSGANVLTF
CDR3nt: TGCGCCAGCAGCCCTGCGCGGGTTTCACACTCTGGGGCCAACGTCCTGACTTTC

j_gene: TRBJ1-3
v_gene: TRBV9
abundance: -
d_gene: -
CDR3aa: CASSVGALRGNTIYF
CDR3nt: TGTGCCAGCAGCGTAGGGGCCCTCCGCGGAAACACCATATATTTT

j_gene: TRBJ2-5
v_gene: TRBV5-1
abundance: once
d_gene: -
CDR3aa: CASSLAPGQETQYF
CDR3nt: TGCGCCAGCAGCTTGGCCCCAGGCCAAGAGACCCAGTACTTC

j_gene: TRBJ2-1
v_gene: TRBV19
abundance: -
d_gene: -
CDR3aa: CASSISSGQYNEQFF
CDR3nt: TGTGCCAGTAGTATTTCGTCGGGACAATACAATGAGCAGTTCTTC

j_gene: TRBJ2-1
v_gene: TRBV5-1
abundance: once
d_gene: -
CDR3aa: CASRDTERNEQFF
CDR3nt: TGCGCCAGCCGGGACACCGAAAGAAATGAGCAGTTCTTC

j_gene: TRBJ2-1
v_gene: TRBV6-5
abundance: -
d_gene: -
CDR3aa: CASRRGGFSNEQFF
CDR3nt: TGTGCCAGCAGGAGAGGAGGCTTCTCCAATGAGCAGTTCTTC

j_gene: TRBJ1-2
v_gene: TRBV7-2
abundance: few
d_gene: TRBD1
CDR3aa: CASSRRGQGDGYTF
CDR3nt: TGTGCCAGCAGCCGAAGGGGACAGGGGGATGGCTACACCTTC

j_gene: TRBJ2-7
v_gene: TRBV4-1
abundance: -
d_gene: TRBD2
CDR3aa: CASSQGLAGAYEQYF
CDR3nt: TGCGCCAGCAGCCAAGGACTAGCGGGCGCCTACGAGCAGTACTTC

j_gene: TRBJ2-3
v_gene: TRBV19
abundance: -
d_gene: -
CDR3aa: CASSGTEDTQYF
CDR3nt: TGTGCCAGTAGTGGTACAGAGGATACGCAGTATTTT

j_gene: TRBJ2-1
v_gene: TRBV28
abundance: -
d_gene: -
CDR3aa: CASRAAGGGTYNEQFF
CDR3nt: TGTGCCAGCAGAGCCGCCGGCGGAGGAACTTACAATGAGCAGTTCTTC

j_gene: TRBJ2-5
v_gene: TRBV4-1
abundance: few
d_gene: -
CDR3aa: CASSQGLPPQYF
CDR3nt: TGCGCCAGCAGCCAGGGACTCCCGCCCCAGTACTTC